The 20 T cell receptor beta chains below come from one sample, sequenced in a study of cytomegalovirus exposure and HLA in healthy donors. 60 Vbeta and 13 Jbeta primers were used in PCR. The table came from immunoSEQ multiplex PCR; TCRdb's copy has only in-frame clones and leaves some out. The table has 120,000 or so clones, about 72% seen once. The sample was PBMCs. The receptors come from a man aged 25 to 45 in good health and CMV-seropositive.

This clone has only one observation. A junction end diverges from the germline sequence, so it may reflect a read error. The V call is TRBV10-2, the J call TRBJ2-7; no clear D gene. The germline V gene encodes CDR1 WSHSY and CDR2 SAAADI. The length of the CDR3 is 14 residues. As DNA, the CDR3 is TGCGCCAGCAGTGACAATGCTATCTACTACGGGCAGTACTTC. The encoded protein is CASSDNAIYYGQYF.

This chain connects TRBV11-1 to TRBJ2-7; a weak D match, TRBD2 (5 bases). The CDR3 loop spans 14 amino acids. V was shortened by 3 bases and J by 4 bases, with 13 bases between the two germline ends. Germline V lookup: CDR1 SGHAT, CDR2 FQDESV (reference sequence). CDR3: CASSFDYAGYEQYF. The CDR3 DNA sequence: TGTGCCAGCAGCTTCGACTACGCAGGATACGAGCAGTACTTC.

This chain connects TRBV19 to TRBJ1-5, with 9 positions matching TRBD1. CDR1 and CDR2 (germline): LNHDA, SQIVND (reference sequence). V was pared by 4 bases and J by 5 bases, with 9 bases of the junction left unmatched. This CDR3 contains 16 residues. CDR3 residues: CASSTHLDRGDQPQHF. CDR3 in DNA: TGTGCCAGTAGTACCCATCTGGACAGGGGAGATCAGCCCCAGCATTTT.

The chain combines TRBV5-1 with TRBJ1-5, with 9 bases identical to TRBD1. Germline lookup yields CDR1 SGHRS and CDR2 YFSETQ. CDR3 length: 14 amino acids. Germline trimming cut 0 bases from V and 5 bases from J; bases unmatched to any gene: 0. The CDR3 region is CASSLGQGDQPQHF. The CDR3, as DNA: TGCGCCAGCAGCTTGGGACAGGGGGATCAGCCCCAGCATTTT.

Regarding this clone: Other nucleotide sequences from this sample produce the same CDR3. The chain is built from TRBV18 and TRBJ2-5; a weak D match, TRBD2 (5 bases). Looked up from germline, CDR1 is KGHSH and CDR2 is LQKENI. Trimming pared 2 bases from V and 3 bases from J, leaving 10 bases between. This CDR3 is 14 amino acids long. CDR3: CASSPRAGEETQYF. In DNA form, the CDR3 reads TGTGCCAGCTCACCAAGGGCCGGGGAAGAGACCCAGTACTTC. Full variable domain (missing parts from reference TRBV18 and TRBJ2-5): NAGVMQNPRHLVRRRGQEARLRCSPMKGHSHVYWYRQLPEEGLKFMVYLQKENIIDESGMPKERFSAEFPKEGPSILRIQQVVRGDSAAYFCASSPRAGEETQYFGPGTRLLVL.

This chain uses TRBV6-1 with TRBJ2-1, with 10 bases lining up with TRBD2. The CDR3 has 14 amino acids. After removal of 8 bases from V and 5 bases from J, the junction contained 6 bases not matched to a gene. Germline CDR1 MNHNS, CDR2 SASEGT. The CDR3: CASETSGRNNEQFF. In nucleotides, the CDR3 is TGTGCCAGCGAGACTAGCGGGCGTAACAATGAGCAGTTCTTC.

A few counts support this clone. The chain is built from TRBV11-3 and TRBJ2-5; 8 positions match TRBD2. The length of the CDR3 is 15 residues. V lost 3 bases, J lost 3 bases, and 6 bases stayed unmatched. The germline V gene encodes CDR1 SGHNT and CDR2 YENEEA. In DNA form, the CDR3 reads TGTGCCAGCAGCTTCGGTGCGGGGGGTGAAGAGACCCAGTACTTC. This encodes CASSFGAGGEETQYF.

The chain has TRBV4-2 and TRBJ2-2; the D gene is possibly TRBD1 (6 bases). Per the germline V gene, CDR1 is LGHNA and CDR2 is YNFKEQ. Trimming removed 0 bases from V and 4 bases from J, with 12 bases in between. The CDR3 consists of 16 residues. Written as DNA, the CDR3 is TGTGCCAGCAGCCAAGAGCCCTTAGGGGGCACCGGGGAGCTGTTTTTT. This encodes CASSQEPLGGTGELFF.

The V gene is TRBV2, the J gene TRBJ1-5; 8 positions agree with TRBD1. V shed 5 bases and J 5 bases; nucleotides not matched to a gene: 5. Per germline, CDR1 SNHLY and CDR2 FYNNEI. The CDR3 runs 14 residues. The CDR3 nucleotides read TGTGCCAGCAGTCTTGGACAGGGCCATCAGCCCCAGCATTTT. Amino acid sequence: CASSLGQGHQPQHF.

The chain recombines TRBV7-9 with TRBJ2-1; TRBD2 matches at 8 bases. Germline V CDR1 and CDR2: SEHNR, FQNEAQ (reference sequence). This CDR3 comprises 14 residues. V was clipped by 8 bases and J by 8 bases; unmatched bases: 11. The CDR3 loop is CASALGLGYDEQFF. CDR3 DNA: TGTGCCAGCGCCTTGGGACTAGGATACGATGAGCAGTTCTTC.

This clone has only one observation. Sequence at one end of the junction differs from germline and may be a read error. The V and J genes are TRBV11-2 and TRBJ2-7; D is unresolved. Germline V gene data show CDR1 as SGHAT and CDR2 as FQNNGV. This CDR3 spans 17 amino acids. CDR3 loop: CASTLEFSLATSHEQYF. CDR3 nucleotides: TGTGCCAGCACCTTAGAGTTCTCGCTGGCGACTTCCCACGAGCAGTACTTC.

This clone was seen a handful of times. The genes are TRBV18 and TRBJ1-1, with 8 bases identical to TRBD1. The CDR3 contains 15 residues. The V and J ends lost 2 bases and 1 base, in that order; junction bases with no gene match: 3. CDR1 and CDR2 (germline): KGHSH, LQKENI. The CDR3 loop reads CASSPYGTGNTEAFF. The DNA of the CDR3 is TGTGCCAGCTCACCATACGGGACAGGGAACACTGAAGCTTTCTTT.

This rearrangement joins TRBV6-5 to TRBJ1-1; D ambiguous. The CDR3 length is 13 residues. Trimming shortened V by 7 bases and J by 4 bases, and 13 bases separated the two germline ends. Germline V gene lookup returns CDR1 MNHEY and CDR2 SVGAGI. CDR3 protein: CASNAPEVTEAFF. Written as DNA, the CDR3 is TGTGCCAGCAATGCCCCGGAGGTCACTGAAGCTTTCTTT.

This clone was found a few times. The chain joins TRBV18 to TRBJ2-7; no reliable D call. The V end lost 4 bases, the J end lost 0 bases, and 19 bases lay between the germline ends. The germline V gene has CDR1 KGHSH and CDR2 LQKENI. The length of the CDR3 is 17 residues. This CDR3 is CASSRADIGSRSYEQYF. CDR3 DNA: TGTGCCAGCTCACGCGCTGACATTGGGTCCCGCTCCTACGAGCAGTACTTC.

The chain couples TRBV5-1 to TRBJ2-1; TRBD2 matches 7 bases. The CDR3 is 14 amino acids. V trimming: 3 bases; J trimming: 9 bases; junction bases outside the gene matches: 9. In germline, CDR1 is SGHRS, CDR2 YFSETQ. CDR3 loop: CASSSTRLAGEQFF. The CDR3 bases are TGCGCCAGCAGCTCCACCCGACTAGCTGGTGAGCAGTTCTTC. Complete variable domain (other parts from reference TRBV5-1 and TRBJ2-1): KAGVTQTPRYLIKTRGQQVTLSCSPISGHRSVSWYQQTPGQGLQFLFEYFSETQRNKGNFPGRFSGRQFSNSRSEMNVSTLELGDSALYLCASSSTRLAGEQFFGPGTRLTVL.

V is TRBV2 and J is TRBJ1-3; the D gene is possibly TRBD1 (6 bases). V lost 2 bases and J 1 base, leaving 6 bases between the germline ends. The CDR3 loop spans 14 amino acids. Per the germline V gene, CDR1 is SNHLY and CDR2 is FYNNEI. The DNA of the CDR3 is TGTGCCAGCAGTGAACAGGGGTCTGGAAACACCATATATTTT. Its translation is CASSEQGSGNTIYF.

This clone was seen a few times. The chain combines TRBV30 with TRBJ1-2, with TRBD1 matching 11 bases. Trimming removed 0 bases from V and 4 bases from J; junction bases left unmatched: 7. Germline lookup yields CDR1 GTSNPN and CDR2 SVGIG (reference sequence). The CDR3 totals 16 residues. CDR3 sequence (DNA): TGTGCCTGGAGTGTACTAGGGACAGGGGGAGCCTATGGCTACACCTTC. Its translation is CAWSVLGTGGAYGYTF.

The CDR3 coding sequence is TGTGCCAGCAGCGGTACAGGGACACCTCAAGAGACCCAGTACTTC. This codes for CASSGTGTPQETQYF. The chain recombines TRBV9 with TRBJ2-5, with a possible D match to TRBD1 (6 bases). The CDR3 spans 15 residues. The V end lost 3 bases, the J end lost 2 bases, and 14 bases lay between the germline ends. The V gene's germline CDR1 is SGDLS and CDR2 YYNGEE.

This clone has a single count. The chain employs TRBV5-6 and TRBJ2-3; D is uncertain. Germline V gene lookup returns CDR1 SGHDT and CDR2 YYEEEE. Trimming cost V 4 bases and J 3 bases, with 3 bases left between them. CDR3 length: 11 residues. The CDR3, as DNA: TGTGCCAGCAGCCGTACAGATACGCAGTATTTT. It encodes CASSRTDTQYF.

The chain joins TRBV29-1 to TRBJ1-2; tentatively, D is TRBD1 (6 bases). Germline-derived CDR1 and CDR2 are SQVTM and ANQGSEA. Trimming pared 7 bases from V and 3 bases from J, leaving 9 bases between. The CDR3 contains 11 residues. CDR3 sequence reads: CSARTDYGYTF. As DNA, the CDR3 is TGCAGCGCACGGACAGACTATGGCTACACCTTC.